These T cell receptor beta chains were read from a single sample in a study of post-analysis software for immune sequencing data. TCRdb passed the PCR reads through MiXCR, listing each CDR3 protein once. Of 650,000 to 900,000 distinct CDR3 sequences listed, more than 45% were seen once; the top ten hold roughly 5%. Specimen: blood. The receptors were gathered from a girl aged 5 to 17 with multiple sclerosis. CDR3s include the opening cysteine and the closing phenylalanine or tryptophan. The D gene is left open where the match is weak. Clone size, where shown, is once, few, many, or a class for clones that have expanded.

D gene,J gene,V gene,CDR3 length,clone size,CDR3 DNA,CDR3 protein
-,TRBJ1-5,TRBV6-6,12,-,TGTGCCAGCAGCAACGGGGATCAGCCCCAGCATTTT,CASSNGDQPQHF
-,TRBJ2-7,TRBV9,14,-,TGTGCCAGCAGCGTAGCTACGGGCACCTACGAGCAGTACTTC,CASSVATGTYEQYF
TRBD1,TRBJ2-7,TRBV7-2,15,-,TGTACCAGCAGCTTAGTGGGACAGGGCTCCTACGAGCAGTACTTC,CTSSLVGQGSYEQYF
-,TRBJ2-1,TRBV20-1,14,-,TGCAGTGCTAGCAAAAGACAGACCGACAATGAGCAGTTCTTC,CSASKRQTDNEQFF
TRBD2,TRBJ2-1,TRBV5-1,14,-,TGCGCCAGCAGCTTGCGGGACTACCCCAATGAGCAGTTCTTC,CASSLRDYPNEQFF
-,TRBJ1-2,TRBV3-1,12,few,TGTGCCAGCAGCCAAGAAAGTCAGGCCAGCACCTTC,CASSQESQASTF
TRBD2,TRBJ2-7,TRBV7-2,19,-,TGTGCCAGCAGCCCCGGGACTAGCGGGAGTCTGGGTAAGCCCTACGAGCAGGACTTC,CASSPGTSGSLGKPYEQDF
-,TRBJ2-7,TRBV28,13,-,TGTGCCAGCAGTTCCAGAACAGGGAACGAGCAGTACTTC,CASSSRTGNEQYF
-,TRBJ2-7,TRBV2,14,once,TGTGCCAGCAGTGATGGAGGGAGTTCCTACGAGCAGTACTTC,CASSDGGSSYEQYF
-,TRBJ1-2,TRBV4-3,15,-,TGCGCCAGCAGCCATGACCCTGACTGGGAGGGGGGCTACACCTTC,CASSHDPDWEGGYTF
-,TRBJ1-2,TRBV29-1,13,-,TGCAGCGTTGAAGATCCAGGGGAAGAGGGCTACACCTTC,CSVEDPGEEGYTF
TRBD2,TRBJ2-1,TRBV14,19,once,TGTGCCAGCAGCCAAGATCCCGTGGGGCTAGCGGGAGTGATTGATGAGCAGTTCTTC,CASSQDPVGLAGVIDEQFF
-,TRBJ1-2,TRBV10-3,12,-,TGTGCCATCAGTGCATCGGGCTATGGCTACACCTTC,CAISASGYGYTF
-,TRBJ1-5,TRBV10-2,15,few,TGCGCCAGCAGCCACACGGGAATGAACAATCAGCCCCAGCATTTT,CASSHTGMNNQPQHF
TRBD2,TRBJ2-5,TRBV20-1,16,-,TGCAGTGCGAGACTAGCGGGACCTGTTTCCCGGGAGACCCAGTACTTC,CSARLAGPVSRETQYF
-,TRBJ2-1,TRBV2,11,-,TGTGCAGATGGACTCTACAATGAGCAGTTCTTC,CADGLYNEQFF
TRBD2,TRBJ2-3,TRBV12-3/TRBV12-4,16,-,TGTGCCAGCAGTCGCAGGACTAGCGGGAGCACAGATGCGCAGTATTTT,CASSRRTSGSTDAQYF
-,TRBJ2-7,TRBV10-3,15,few,TGTGCCATCAGTGAGTCGGGGGGACAATCCTACGAGCAGTACTTC,CAISESGGQSYEQYF
-,TRBJ2-3,TRBV12-5,13,-,TGTGCTAGTGGTTTGGTAATCACAGATACGCAGTATTTT,CASGLVITDTQYF
-,TRBJ1-1,TRBV20-1,14,few,TGCAGTGCTAAATCCGGGACACAAAACACTGAAGCTTTCTTT,CSAKSGTQNTEAFF
-,TRBJ2-5,TRBV12-3/TRBV12-4,13,-,TGTGCCAGCAGTTTACTTTTGGAAGGGACCCAGTACTTC,CASSLLLEGTQYF
TRBD1,TRBJ2-1,TRBV2,14,few,TGTGCCAGCAGTGACAGGGGGTACTACAATGAGCAGTTCTTC,CASSDRGYYNEQFF
TRBD2,TRBJ2-7,TRBV6-1,15,-,TGTGCCAGCACTCCACCAGCGGGAGTAGGCTACGAGCAGTACTTC,CASTPPAGVGYEQYF
-,TRBJ2-5,TRBV3-1,15,-,TGTGCCAGCAGCCAAGAGCAGGCGAGACAAGAGACCCAGTACTTC,CASSQEQARQETQYF
-,TRBJ2-7,TRBV5-1,15,-,TGCGCCAGCAGCTCAGGTAATGACCATGGCGGCGAGCAGTACTTC,CASSSGNDHGGEQYF
TRBD2,TRBJ2-1,TRBV5-1,15,-,TGCGCCAGCAGCTCCACAGCGGGAGGGGCAAATGAGCAGTTCTTC,CASSSTAGGANEQFF
-,TRBJ1-1,TRBV12-3/TRBV12-4,15,-,TGTGCCCGCAGTTTATCTGTTGTGGCGAACACTGAAGCTTTCTTT,CARSLSVVANTEAFF
-,TRBJ1-4,TRBV15,15,-,TGTGCCACCAGCAGAGTGGCGACAGGTGTTGAAAAACTGTTTTTT,CATSRVATGVEKLFF
-,TRBJ2-1,TRBV6-1,15,-,TGTGCCAGCAGTGACCCCGGACTACCCACGAATGAGCAGTTCTTC,CASSDPGLPTNEQFF
-,TRBJ2-3,TRBV15,16,-,TGTGCCACCAGCAGATTCCAGCGGAAGAGCACAGATACGCAGTATTTT,CATSRFQRKSTDTQYF
TRBD1,TRBJ1-5,TRBV28,14,-,TGTGCCAGCAGTTATACAGGGGGCGGACAGCCCCAGCATTTT,CASSYTGGGQPQHF
-,TRBJ2-1,TRBV5-1,13,-,TGCGCCAGCAGGTCTAACCCGCAAGACGGGCAGTTCTTC,CASRSNPQDGQFF
TRBD1,TRBJ2-7,TRBV6-6,16,-,TGTGCCAGCAGTTACCTCCGGGACAGGGACATCTACGAGCAGTACTTC,CASSYLRDRDIYEQYF
-,TRBJ1-4,TRBV5-6,13,-,TGTGCCAGCAGCTTGAGAGGGAGTGAAAAACTGTTTTTT,CASSLRGSEKLFF
-,TRBJ2-3,TRBV12-3/TRBV12-4,17,-,TGTGCCAGCAGCCCTGAACGGGCAGGGCTAAGGGCAGATACGCAGTATTTT,CASSPERAGLRADTQYF
TRBD2,TRBJ2-7,TRBV16,16,-,TGTGCCAGCAGCCAATCGACTAGCGGGAGAGTCTACGAGCAGTACTTC,CASSQSTSGRVYEQYF
-,TRBJ2-1,TRBV5-6,12,few,TGTGCCAGCAGCTCCCACAGCGATGAGCAGTTCTTC,CASSSHSDEQFF
TRBD1,TRBJ2-5,TRBV10-3,15,once,TGTGCCATCAGTGACCTGGGACAGGGGAGAAGGGAGCAGTACTTC,CAISDLGQGRREQYF
-,TRBJ1-2,TRBV11-1,16,-,TGTGCCAGCAGCGCAGACAGACCGTCAGCTAACTATGGCTACACCTTC,CASSADRPSANYGYTF
TRBD1,TRBJ1-1,TRBV9,14,-,TGTGCCAGCAGCCAATGGGACAGGGGCACTGAAGCTTTCTTT,CASSQWDRGTEAFF
-,TRBJ2-6,TRBV10-2,12,-,TGCGCCACGGGGTCTGGGGCCAACGTCCTGACTTTC,CATGSGANVLTF
TRBD2,TRBJ2-1,TRBV29-1,17,once,TGCAGCGTGCCGGGACTAGCGGGAGGGCTCCCCTACAATGAGCAGTTCTTC,CSVPGLAGGLPYNEQFF
-,TRBJ2-5,TRBV5-1,16,-,TGCGCCAGCAGCTTGGAAGCCGGACCAATTCAAGAGACCCAGTACTTC,CASSLEAGPIQETQYF
TRBD2,TRBJ2-3,TRBV11-1,16,-,TGTGCCAGCAGCTTACTAGCGGGAGGCTGGACAGATACGCAGTATTTT,CASSLLAGGWTDTQYF
-,TRBJ2-7,TRBV12-3/TRBV12-4,15,-,TGTGCCAGCAGTTTGGCGCCGGGAGAGGGTCGCGAGCAGTACTTC,CASSLAPGEGREQYF
-,TRBJ2-1,TRBV24-1,15,few,TGTGCCACCAGTGACGACTACCGCGGGTTCAATGAGCAGTTCTTC,CATSDDYRGFNEQFF
TRBD1,TRBJ1-2,TRBV12-3/TRBV12-4,15,-,TGTGCCAGCAGTTCGTCGACAGGGACCCCTTATGGCTACACCTTC,CASSSSTGTPYGYTF
TRBD1,TRBJ1-1,TRBV15,14,-,TGTGCCACCAGCAGAGCCGGGACAGGGGCAGAAGCTTTCTTT,CATSRAGTGAEAFF
-,TRBJ1-1,TRBV12-3/TRBV12-4,12,-,TGTGCCACCGAAGGGCTTGACACTGAAGCTTTCTTT,CATEGLDTEAFF
-,TRBJ2-7,TRBV20-1,13,-,TGCAGTGCCACCGACTCCGACAGCGGCGAGCAGTACTTC,CSATDSDSGEQYF
TRBD1,TRBJ2-1,TRBV9,15,-,TGTGCCAGCAGCGTAGGGACAGGATTCCACAATGAGCAGTTCTTC,CASSVGTGFHNEQFF
-,TRBJ2-7,TRBV7-9,13,-,TGTGCCAGCAGCTCGGCTTACTCCTACGAGCAGTACTTC,CASSSAYSYEQYF
TRBD2,TRBJ2-4,TRBV20-1,14,few,TGCAGTGCTAGAAGCGGGATGATCAAAAACATTCAGTACTTC,CSARSGMIKNIQYF
-,TRBJ1-5,TRBV4-3,16,few,TGCGCCAGCAGCCAAGACTGGCCCAGGGGAGGTCAGCCCCAGCATTTT,CASSQDWPRGGQPQHF
-,TRBJ2-3,TRBV20-1,13,-,TGCAGTCTCGGTGGCCTAAGCACAGATACGCAGTATTTT,CSLGGLSTDTQYF
-,TRBJ2-6,TRBV7-9,16,few,TGTGCCAGCAGCTTAAACCGGCCCTCTGGGGCCAACGTCCTGACTTTC,CASSLNRPSGANVLTF